The entry below gives a single TCR beta chain sequence along with its context. This clone appeared once. Its antigen is still unknown. Within one base of it there is no much larger clone, and no base qualities were kept. The junction shows trimming of 5 bases on V and 4 bases on J, and the gene matches do not reach 8 bases of it. The CDR3 measures 15 amino acids from cysteine to phenylalanine. Only CDR3 DNA remains: 45 bases, in frame from the first base. CDR1 and CDR2, per the germline V gene, are MDHEN and SYDVKM. This entry is derived from a study of T cell responses to AZD1222 COVID-19 vaccine (dated by TCRdb to the early 2020s). For context, the study as a whole: A total of about 230 trial participants underwent TCR sequencing, of whom approximately 210 received two doses of AZD1222 and roughly 25 received two doses of the MenACWY control vaccine. Enrollment into the trials was organized by age into subgroups of 18-55, 56-69 and 70-plus years, and those subgroups contained roughly 140, 27 and 60 TCR-sequenced participants, respectively.

Study-wide findings and limitations: Participants were mostly white British, with more females than males. The authors suggested clonal diversity may have been underestimated. Because no day 14 peak-response samples were available, repertoires were characterized only after the peak T cell response. CD4 TCRs associated with the vaccine covered the entire spike protein, and the dominant responses were in regions 160-218 and 743-854. Epitopes outside the regions mutated in the B.1.351 and B.1.1.7 variants were reportedly recognized by nearly half of the unique spike-specific TCRs. Only five or six AZD1222 recipients were SARS-CoV-2 seropositive at baseline, limiting conclusions about previously exposed vaccinees. A significant rise in spike-specific TCR breadth and depth was observed after two AZD1222 doses relative to day 0 and relative to MenACWY recipients. The 56-69-year group was small, and its depth increase did not reach significance, likely because of low power.

The CDR3 regions of human TCRbeta chains were subjected to immunosequencing. Regarding the original processing steps: TCRs in the repertoires were compared against a reference library of SARS-CoV-2-specific TCRs that had been generated with the MIRA antigen-specificity platform. Breadth meant the fraction of unique TCRs that were SARS-CoV-2-associated, whereas depth meant the fraction of total T cells that were SARS-CoV-2-associated. Each spike-specific TCR was assigned to its reactive spike region and to a CD4 or CD8 class using the MIRA data. Log10-transformed breadth and depth values were compared by one-way ANOVA with Sidak's multiple comparisons tests. This is the immuneACCESS table as TCRdb keeps it, with only in-frame sequences that have V and J called. A part of the clones is gone; compared with another copy, unresolved V genes explain less than half, and the rest is unexplained. The V and J calls and clone size are taken from that table; D and trimming were inferred from the DNA. The sample data list approximately 75,000 clones, and roughly 90% of these were observed just once. Together, the top ten hold over 1.2% of the sample.

The meaning of the sample's time point label: about 28 days (+/-7) after the second vaccine dose. AZD1222 recipients given second doses at about 4 weeks or at about 12 weeks were pooled, since spike-specific TCR depth and breadth were not found to differ between the two schedules. Samples from vaccinated people were obtained from the UK trials COV001 and COV002, which included a single-blind randomized controlled phase 2/3 trial of AZD1222 (ChAdOx1 nCoV-19) in healthy adults. For TCRbeta chain sequencing, PBMC samples from trial participants were taken at day 0 and at day 28 after the second dose.

This specimen consisted of peripheral blood, obtained 28 days after the second AZD1222 dose. This sequence uses TRBV28 and TRBJ2-1, with 7 middle bases fitting TRBD2. The sequence came from an adult who received the AZD1222 COVID-19 vaccine. The CDR3 amino acid sequence is: CASSGASGEYNEQFF. The sequence in DNA is TGTGCCAGCAGTGGGGCCAGCGGGGAATACAATGAGCAGTTCTTC.